This record concerns one TCR beta chain sequence. Antigen specificity is unknown. One junction end does not reproduce the germline sequence, and a read error may be involved. This record belongs to a study of blood T cells in healthy people across ages. The study, taken as a whole, reports: Greater diversity and more naive CD4+ cells were seen in long-lived donors than in aged donors. In older individuals, TCR beta diversity per million T cells was lower, falling roughly linearly with age. Samples with more naive T cells showed higher observed beta diversity.

Through a sample-barcoded 5' primer and a J-beta primer mix, a second PCR was run for roughly 6 to 12 cycles. TCRdb reprocessed the 5' RACE reads with MiXCR, giving one entry per CDR3 protein. This sample has about 810,000 distinct CDR3 sequences; under 40% occur once, and the top ten carry 10% to 15%. The material sequenced was blood. The receptor comes from a man between 18 and 29 years old in good health.

The CDR3 is CASSQAALWSGELFF. In DNA, the CDR3 is TGCGCCAGTAGCCAAGCCGCTCTATGGTCCGGGGAGCTGTTTTTT. J is TRBJ2-2 and V is TRBV4-3; D ambiguous. This CDR3 has 15 amino acids. Germline V gene sequence: CDR1 LGHNA, CDR2 YSLEER.